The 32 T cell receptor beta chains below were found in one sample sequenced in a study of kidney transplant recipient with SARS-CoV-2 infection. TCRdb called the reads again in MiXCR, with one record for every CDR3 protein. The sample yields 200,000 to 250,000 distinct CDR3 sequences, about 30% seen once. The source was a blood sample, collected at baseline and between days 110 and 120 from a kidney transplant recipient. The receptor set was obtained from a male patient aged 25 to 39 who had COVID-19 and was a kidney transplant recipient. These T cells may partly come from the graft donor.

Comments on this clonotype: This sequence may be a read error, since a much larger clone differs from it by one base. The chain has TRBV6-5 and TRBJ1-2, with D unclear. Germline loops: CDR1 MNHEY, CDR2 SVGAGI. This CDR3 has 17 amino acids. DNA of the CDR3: TGTGCCAGCAGTCGGACCACCTCTATGCGAAAGACCTATGGCTACGCCTTC. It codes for CASSRTTSMRKTYGYAF.

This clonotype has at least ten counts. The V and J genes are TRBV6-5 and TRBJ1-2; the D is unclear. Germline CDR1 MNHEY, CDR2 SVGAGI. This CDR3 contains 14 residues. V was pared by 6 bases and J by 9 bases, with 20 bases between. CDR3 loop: CASRYGRERSSYTF. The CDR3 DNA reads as TGTGCCAGCAGATACGGGCGCGAACGATCTAGCTACACCTTC.

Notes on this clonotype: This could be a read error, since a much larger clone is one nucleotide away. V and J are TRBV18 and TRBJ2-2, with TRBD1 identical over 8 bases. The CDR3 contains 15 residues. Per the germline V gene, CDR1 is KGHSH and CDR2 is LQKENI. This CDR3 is CASAPIQGDTGELFF. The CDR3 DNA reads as TGTGCCAGCGCACCAATACAGGGGGACACCGGGGAGCTGTTTTTT.

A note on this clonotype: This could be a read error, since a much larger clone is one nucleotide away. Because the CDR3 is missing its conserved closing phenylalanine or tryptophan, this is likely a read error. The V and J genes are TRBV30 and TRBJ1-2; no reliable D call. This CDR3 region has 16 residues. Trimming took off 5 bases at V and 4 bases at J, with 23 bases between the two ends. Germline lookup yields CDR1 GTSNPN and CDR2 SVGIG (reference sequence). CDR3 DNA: TGTGCCTGGCTCGAATTGCGTTATAGAAAGACCTATGGCTACACCCTC. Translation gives CAWLELRYRKTYGYTL.

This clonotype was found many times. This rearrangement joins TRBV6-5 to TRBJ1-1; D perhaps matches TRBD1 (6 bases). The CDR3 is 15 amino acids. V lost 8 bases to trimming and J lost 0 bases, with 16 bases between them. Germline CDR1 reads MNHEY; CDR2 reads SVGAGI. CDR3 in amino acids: CASCLQGFMNTEAFF. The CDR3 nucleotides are TGTGCCAGCTGCCTCCAGGGGTTCATGAACACTGAAGCTTTCTTT.

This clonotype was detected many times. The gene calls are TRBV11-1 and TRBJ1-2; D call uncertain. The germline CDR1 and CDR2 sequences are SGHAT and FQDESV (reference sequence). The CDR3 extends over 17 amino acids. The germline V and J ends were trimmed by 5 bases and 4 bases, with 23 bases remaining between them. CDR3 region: CASSQSVKAGKTYGYTF. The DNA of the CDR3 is TGTGCCAGCAGCCAATCAGTTAAGGCTGGAAAGACCTATGGCTACACCTTC.

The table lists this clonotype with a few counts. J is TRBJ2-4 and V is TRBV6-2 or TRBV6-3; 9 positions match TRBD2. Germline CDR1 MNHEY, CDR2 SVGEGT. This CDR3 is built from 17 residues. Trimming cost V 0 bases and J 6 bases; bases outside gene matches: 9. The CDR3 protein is CASSYSRGGGAGNIQYF. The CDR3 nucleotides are TGTGCCAGCAGTTACTCCCGGGGCGGGGGGGCCGGAAACATTCAGTACTTC.

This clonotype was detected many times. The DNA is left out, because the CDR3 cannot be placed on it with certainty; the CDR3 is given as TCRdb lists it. CDR3 protein: CISVPEGANEVGKTYGYTF. This sequence joins TRBV7-5 and TRBJ1-2. TRBV7-5 is labeled a pseudogene. The CDR3 is 19 amino acids long, termini counted.

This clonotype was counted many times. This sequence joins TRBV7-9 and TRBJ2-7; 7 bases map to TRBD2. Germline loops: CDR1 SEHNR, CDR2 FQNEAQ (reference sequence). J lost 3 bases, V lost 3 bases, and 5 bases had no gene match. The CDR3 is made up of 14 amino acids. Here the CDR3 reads CASSLTSNSYEQYF. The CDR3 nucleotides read TGTGCCAGCAGCTTGACTAGCAACAGCTACGAGCAGTACTTC. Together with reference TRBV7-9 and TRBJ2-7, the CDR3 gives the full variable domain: DTGVSQNPRHKITKRGQNVTFRCDPISEHNRLYWYRQTLGQGPEFLTYFQNEAQLEKSRLLSDRFSAERPKGSFSTLEIQRTEQGDSAMYLCASSLTSNSYEQYFGPGTRLTVT.

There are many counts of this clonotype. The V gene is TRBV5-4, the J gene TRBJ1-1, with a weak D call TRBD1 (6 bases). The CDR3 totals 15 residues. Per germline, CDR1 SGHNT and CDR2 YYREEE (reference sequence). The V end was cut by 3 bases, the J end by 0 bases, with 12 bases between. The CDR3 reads CASSSRQVMNTEAFF. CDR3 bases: TGTGCCAGCAGCTCTCGACAGGTTATGAACACTGAAGCTTTCTTT.

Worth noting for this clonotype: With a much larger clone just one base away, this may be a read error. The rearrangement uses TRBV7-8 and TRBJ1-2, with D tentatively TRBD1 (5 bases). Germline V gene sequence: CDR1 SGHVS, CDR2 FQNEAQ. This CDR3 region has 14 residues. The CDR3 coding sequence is TGTGCCAACAGCTCCCCTTCAGGGCACTATGGCTACACCTTC. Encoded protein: CANSSPSGHYGYTF.

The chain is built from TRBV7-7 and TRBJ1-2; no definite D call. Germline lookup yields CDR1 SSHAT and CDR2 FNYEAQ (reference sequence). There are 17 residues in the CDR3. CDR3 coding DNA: TGTGTAAGCAGCTATGGTCATAAGTGCCGAAAGACCTATGGCTACACCTTC. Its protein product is CVSSYGHKCRKTYGYTF.

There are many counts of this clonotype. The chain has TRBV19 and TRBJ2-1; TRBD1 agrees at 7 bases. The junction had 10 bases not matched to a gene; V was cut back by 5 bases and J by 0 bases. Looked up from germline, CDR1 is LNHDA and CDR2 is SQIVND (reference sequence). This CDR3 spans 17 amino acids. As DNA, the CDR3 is TGTGCCAGTAGTCCCCGCCGACAGGGAAGCTCCTACAATGAGCAGTTCTTC. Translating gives CASSPRRQGSSYNEQFF. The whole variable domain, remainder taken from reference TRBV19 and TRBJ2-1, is DGGITQSPKYLFRKEGQNVTLSCEQNLNHDAMYWYRQDPGQGLRLIYYSQIVNDFQKGDIAEGYSVSREKKESFPLTVTSAQKNPTAFYLCASSPRRQGSSYNEQFFGPGTRLTVL.

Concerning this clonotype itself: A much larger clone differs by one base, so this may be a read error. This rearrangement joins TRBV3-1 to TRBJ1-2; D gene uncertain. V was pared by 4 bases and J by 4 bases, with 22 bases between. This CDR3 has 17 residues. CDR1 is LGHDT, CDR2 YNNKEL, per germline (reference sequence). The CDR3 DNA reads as TGTGCCAGCAGCCTATTTGTCACCCTTCGAAAGACCTATGGCTACACCTTC. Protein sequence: CASSLFVTLRKTYGYTF.

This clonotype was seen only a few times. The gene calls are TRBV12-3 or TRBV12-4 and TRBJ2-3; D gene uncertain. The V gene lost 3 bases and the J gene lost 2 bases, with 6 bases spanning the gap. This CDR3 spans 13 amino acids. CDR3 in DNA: TGTGCCAGCAGTTTTCAGTCCACAGATACGCAGTATTTT. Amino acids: CASSFQSTDTQYF.

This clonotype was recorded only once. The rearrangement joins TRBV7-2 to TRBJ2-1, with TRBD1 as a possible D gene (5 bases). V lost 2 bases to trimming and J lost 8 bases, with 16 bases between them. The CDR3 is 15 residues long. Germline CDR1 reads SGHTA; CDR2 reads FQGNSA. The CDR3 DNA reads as TGTGCCAGCAGCTTAAGGGGTAGGTGGATCGATGAGCAGTTCTTC. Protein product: CASSLRGRWIDEQFF.

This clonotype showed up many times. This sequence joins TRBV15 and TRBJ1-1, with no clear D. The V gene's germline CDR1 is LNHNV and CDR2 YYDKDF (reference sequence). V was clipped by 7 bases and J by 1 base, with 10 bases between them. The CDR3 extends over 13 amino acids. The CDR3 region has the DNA TGTGCCACCACCCCGAATCGGAACACTGAAGCTTTCTTT. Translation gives CATTPNRNTEAFF.

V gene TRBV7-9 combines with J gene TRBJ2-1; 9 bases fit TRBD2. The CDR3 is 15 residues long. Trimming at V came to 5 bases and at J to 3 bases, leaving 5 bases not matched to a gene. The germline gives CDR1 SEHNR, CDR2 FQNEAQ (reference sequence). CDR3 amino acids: CASSTGLAIYNEQFF. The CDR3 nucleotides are TGTGCCAGCAGCACAGGACTAGCGATCTACAATGAGCAGTTCTTC.

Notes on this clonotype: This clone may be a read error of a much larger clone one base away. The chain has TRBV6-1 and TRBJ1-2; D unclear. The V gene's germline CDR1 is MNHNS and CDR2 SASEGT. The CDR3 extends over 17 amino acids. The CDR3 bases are TGTGCCGGCAGTGCGGGAATCTCTATGCGAAAGACCTATGGCTACACCTTC. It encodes CAGSAGISMRKTYGYTF.

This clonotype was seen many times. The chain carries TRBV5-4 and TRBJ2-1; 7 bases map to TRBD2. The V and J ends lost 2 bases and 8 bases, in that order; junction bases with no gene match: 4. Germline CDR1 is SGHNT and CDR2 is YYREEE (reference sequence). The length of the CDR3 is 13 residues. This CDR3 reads CASSFSLAYEQFF. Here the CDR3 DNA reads TGTGCCAGCAGCTTTTCACTAGCGTATGAGCAGTTCTTC. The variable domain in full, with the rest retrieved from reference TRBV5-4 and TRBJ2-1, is ETGVTQSPTHLIKTRGQQVTLRCSSQSGHNTVSWYQQALGQGPQFIFQYYREEENGRGNFPPRFSGLQFPNYSSELNVNALELDDSALYLCASSFSLAYEQFFGPGTRLTVL.

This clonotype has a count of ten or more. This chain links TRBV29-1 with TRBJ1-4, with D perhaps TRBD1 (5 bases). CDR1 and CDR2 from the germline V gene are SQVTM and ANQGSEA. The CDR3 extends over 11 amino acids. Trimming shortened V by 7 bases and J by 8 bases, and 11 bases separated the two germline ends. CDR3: CSAKGEEKLFF. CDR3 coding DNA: TGCAGCGCAAAAGGGGAGGAAAAACTGTTTTTT. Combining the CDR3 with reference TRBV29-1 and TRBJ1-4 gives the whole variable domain SAVISQKPSRDICQRGTSLTIQCQVDSQVTMMFWYRQQPGQSLTLIATANQGSEATYESGFVIDKFPISRPNLTFSTLTVSNMSPEDSSIYLCSAKGEEKLFFGSGTQLSVL.

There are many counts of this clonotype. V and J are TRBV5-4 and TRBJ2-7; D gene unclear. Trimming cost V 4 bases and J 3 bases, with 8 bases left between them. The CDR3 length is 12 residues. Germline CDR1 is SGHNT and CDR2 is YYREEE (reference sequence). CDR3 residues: CASSPNDYEQYF. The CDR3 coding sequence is TGTGCCAGCAGCCCTAACGACTACGAGCAGTACTTC.

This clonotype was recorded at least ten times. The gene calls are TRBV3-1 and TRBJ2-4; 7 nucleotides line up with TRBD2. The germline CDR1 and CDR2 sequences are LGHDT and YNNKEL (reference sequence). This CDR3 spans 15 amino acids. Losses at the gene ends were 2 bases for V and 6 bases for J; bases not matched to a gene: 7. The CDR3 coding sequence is TGTGCCAGCAGCCAACGGACTAGTGCCGGAAACATTCAGTACTTC. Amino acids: CASSQRTSAGNIQYF.

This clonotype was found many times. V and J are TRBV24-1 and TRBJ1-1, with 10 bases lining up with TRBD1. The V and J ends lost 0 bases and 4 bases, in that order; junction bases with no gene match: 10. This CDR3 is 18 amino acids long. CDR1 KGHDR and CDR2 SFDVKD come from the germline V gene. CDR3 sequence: CATSDLLPGQGRPTEAFF. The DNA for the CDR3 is TGTGCCACCAGTGATTTGCTACCGGGACAGGGGCGTCCCACTGAAGCTTTCTTT.

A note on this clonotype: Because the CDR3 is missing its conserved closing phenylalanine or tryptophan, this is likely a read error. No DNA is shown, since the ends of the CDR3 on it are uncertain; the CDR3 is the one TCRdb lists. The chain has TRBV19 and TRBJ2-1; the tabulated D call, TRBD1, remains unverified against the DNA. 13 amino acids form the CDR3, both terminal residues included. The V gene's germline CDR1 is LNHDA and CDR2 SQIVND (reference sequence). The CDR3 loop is CASVGWPQETRYL.

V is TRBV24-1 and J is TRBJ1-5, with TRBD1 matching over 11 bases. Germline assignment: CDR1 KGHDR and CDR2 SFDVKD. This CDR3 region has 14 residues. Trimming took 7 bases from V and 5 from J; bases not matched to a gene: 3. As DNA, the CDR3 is TGTGCCACCAGGGGACAGGGGGACTATCAGCCCCAGCATTTT. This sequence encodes CATRGQGDYQPQHF.

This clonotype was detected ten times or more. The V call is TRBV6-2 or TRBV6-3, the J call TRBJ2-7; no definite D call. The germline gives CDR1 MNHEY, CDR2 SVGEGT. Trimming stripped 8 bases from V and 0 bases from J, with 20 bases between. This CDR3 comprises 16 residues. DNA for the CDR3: TGTGCCAGCTTCTGGGAAGCATCACCTAGCTCCTACGAGCAGTACTTC. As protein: CASFWEASPSSYEQYF.

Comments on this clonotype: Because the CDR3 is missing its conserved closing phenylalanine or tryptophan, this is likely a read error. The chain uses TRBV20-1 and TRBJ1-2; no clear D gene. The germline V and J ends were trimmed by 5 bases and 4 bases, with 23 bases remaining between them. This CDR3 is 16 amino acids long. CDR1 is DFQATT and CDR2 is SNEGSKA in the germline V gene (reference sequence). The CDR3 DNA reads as TGCAGTGCTTCAGAAGGGCTGTTTCGAAAGACCTATGGCTACACCCTC. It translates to CSASEGLFRKTYGYTL.

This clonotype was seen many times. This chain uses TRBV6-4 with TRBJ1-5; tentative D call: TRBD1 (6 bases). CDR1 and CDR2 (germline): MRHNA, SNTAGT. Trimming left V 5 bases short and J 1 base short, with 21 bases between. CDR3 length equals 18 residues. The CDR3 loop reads CASSYLQGPRNSNQPQHF. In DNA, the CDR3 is TGTGCCAGCAGTTACTTACAGGGACCGAGAAACAGCAATCAGCCCCAGCATTTT.

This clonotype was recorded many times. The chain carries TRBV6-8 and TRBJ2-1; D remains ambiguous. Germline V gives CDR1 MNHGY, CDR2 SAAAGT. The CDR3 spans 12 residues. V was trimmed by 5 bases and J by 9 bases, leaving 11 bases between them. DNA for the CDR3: TGTGCCAGCAGTAGGAACGGACCTGAGCAGTTCTTC. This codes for CASSRNGPEQFF.

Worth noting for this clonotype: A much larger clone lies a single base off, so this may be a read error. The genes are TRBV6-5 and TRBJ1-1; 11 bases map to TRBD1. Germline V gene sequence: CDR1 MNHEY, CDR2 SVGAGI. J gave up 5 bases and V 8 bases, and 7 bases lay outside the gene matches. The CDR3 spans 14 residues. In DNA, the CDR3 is TGTGCCAGCGCCCGGGACAGGGGGAGGACTGAAGCTTTCTTT. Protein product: CASARDRGRTEAFF.

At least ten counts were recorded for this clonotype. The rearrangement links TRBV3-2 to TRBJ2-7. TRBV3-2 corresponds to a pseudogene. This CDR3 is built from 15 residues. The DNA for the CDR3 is TGTGCCAGCAGCCAAGGTCTGGGGTTTTCCTACGAGCAGTACTTC. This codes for CASSQGLGFSYEQYF.